This entry lists 26 T cell receptor beta chains sequenced from one sample in a study of spatial heterogeneity in lung cancer. Study results and limitations: Tumor mutation counts were tracked by expanded intratumoral alpha and beta TCR counts.

The time point was: sample taken at primary tumor resection. TCRdb passed the 5' RACE reads through MiXCR, listing each CDR3 protein once. The sample lists 1,500 to 2,500 distinct CDR3 sequences, under 8.5% occurring once. These receptors lack a known antigen. Sequencing was performed on lung tumor tissue, taken at surgery. The receptors derive from a male donor with early-stage non-small cell lung cancer.

This clonotype is judged medium-sized. The rearrangement links TRBV7-8 to TRBJ2-3; the match to TRBD2 covers 7 bases. Germline loops: CDR1 SGHVS, CDR2 FQNEAQ. After removal of 1 base from V and 5 bases from J, the junction contained 3 bases not matched to a gene. The CDR3 spans 14 residues. CDR3 sequence: CASSLGVAGDTQYF. For the CDR3, the DNA is TGTGCCAGCAGCTTAGGAGTAGCGGGAGATACGCAGTATTTT.

The chain couples TRBV11-2 to TRBJ2-1, with 10 nucleotides matching TRBD2. Germline assignment: CDR1 SGHAT and CDR2 FQNNGV. The ends lost 2 bases at V and 0 bases at J; junction bases unmatched: 1. The CDR3 contains 16 residues. The CDR3 sequence: CASSLQREGSYNEQFF. CDR3 DNA sequence: TGTGCCAGCAGCTTACAGCGGGAGGGCTCCTACAATGAGCAGTTCTTC. Full variable domain (missing parts from reference TRBV11-2 and TRBJ2-1): EAGVAQSPRYKIIEKRQSVAFWCNPISGHATLYWYQQILGQGPKLLIQFQNNGVVDDSQLPKDRFSAERLKGVDSTLKIQPAKLEDSAVYLCASSLQREGSYNEQFFGPGTRLTVL.

This clonotype is termed medium-sized (0.01 to 0.1%). V usage is TRBV10-3 and J usage is TRBJ2-5; D may match TRBD1 or TRBD2 (5 bases each). Between the trimmed V and J ends, which lost 0 bases and 4 bases, there was a span of 9 bases. This CDR3 region has 14 residues. Germline V gene data show CDR1 as ENHRY and CDR2 as SYGVKD. CDR3 amino acids: CAISESTGRETQYF. The CDR3 region has the DNA TGTGCCATCAGTGAGTCGACGGGGCGAGAGACCCAGTACTTC.

This chain joins TRBV18 and TRBJ1-5; 11 bases are shared with TRBD1. The CDR3 length is 14 residues. Looked up from germline, CDR1 is KGHSH and CDR2 is LQKENI. The V and J ends lost 3 bases and 6 bases, in that order; junction bases with no gene match: 1. In DNA, the CDR3 is TGTGCCAGCTCACCCGGGACAGGGGGTCAGCCCCAGCATTTT. Its translation: CASSPGTGGQPQHF.

This clonotype is termed medium-sized. The chain carries TRBV20-1 and TRBJ1-5; TRBD1 is a possible D gene (5 bases). Germline CDR1 reads DFQATT; CDR2 reads SNEGSKA (reference sequence). V was cut by 0 bases and J by 4 bases, with 7 bases left in between. The CDR3 loop spans 13 amino acids. The CDR3 spells CSARDGGNQPQHF. In DNA form, the CDR3 reads TGCAGTGCTAGAGACGGGGGGAATCAGCCCCAGCATTTT.

This clonotype is judged medium-sized. V and J are TRBV5-1 and TRBJ2-1; D is unclear. Per the germline V gene, CDR1 is SGHRS and CDR2 is YFSETQ. This CDR3 contains 14 residues. Between the trimmed V and J ends, which lost 0 bases and 9 bases, there was a span of 13 bases. The CDR3 nucleotides read TGCGCCAGCAGCTTGGACCGGGTGACGGGTGAGCAGTTCTTC. It encodes CASSLDRVTGEQFF.

The sample holds many counts of this clonotype. The chain employs TRBV7-3 and TRBJ2-2; D perhaps matches TRBD1 (5 bases). The ends were cut back, 1 base at V and 6 bases at J, with 6 bases in the middle. The CDR3 consists of 13 residues. The germline gives CDR1 SGHTA, CDR2 FQGTGA. CDR3 coding DNA: TGTGCCAGCAGCTTAAAAGGGGCCGGGGAGCTGTTTTTT. Translation: CASSLKGAGELFF.

This clonotype was seen more than once but under ten times. The chain links TRBV7-2 to TRBJ2-3; D might be TRBD2 (7 bases). Looked up from germline, CDR1 is SGHTA and CDR2 is FQGNSA. The V and J ends lost 6 bases and 0 bases respectively, with 13 bases between them. The CDR3 runs 15 residues. The CDR3 reads CASRRGAASTDTQYF. The CDR3, as DNA: TGTGCCAGCAGACGGGGGGCGGCAAGCACAGATACGCAGTATTTT.

By share, this clonotype ranks as large. CDR3 sequence: CASTLRTGGETQYF. CDR3 nucleotide sequence: TGTGCCAGCACCTTGCGGACTGGGGGAGAGACCCAGTACTTC. The V and J genes are TRBV7-2 and TRBJ2-5, with D tentatively TRBD1 or TRBD2 (5 bases each). This CDR3 region has 14 residues. V shed 7 bases and J shed 4 bases, with 16 bases lying between them. Germline CDR1 reads SGHTA; CDR2 reads FQGNSA.

This clonotype appeared a few times. This rearrangement joins TRBV3-1 to TRBJ1-6; no reliable D call. Germline V gene sequence: CDR1 LGHDT, CDR2 YNNKEL (reference sequence). The CDR3 is made up of 15 amino acids. Trimming shortened V by 0 bases and J by 1 base, and 4 bases separated the two germline ends. CDR3 sequence reads: CASSQDESYNSPLHF. The CDR3 DNA is TGTGCCAGCAGCCAAGATGAATCCTATAATTCACCCCTCCACTTT.

Relative to its sample, this clonotype is large. The chain has TRBV4-3 and TRBJ1-1; D gene uncertain. Trimming cost V 1 base and J 8 bases, with 17 bases left between them. The CDR3 loop spans 15 amino acids. Germline values: CDR1 LGHNA, CDR2 YSLEER. The CDR3 DNA reads as TGCGCCAGCAGCCAAGGGCTTACATTTTCCCCCGAAGCTTTCTTT. Protein: CASSQGLTFSPEAFF.

This clonotype is termed medium-sized (0.01 to 0.1%). This rearrangement joins TRBV2 to TRBJ1-2, with unresolved D. Germline V gene lookup returns CDR1 SNHLY and CDR2 FYNNEI. The germline V and J ends were trimmed by 5 bases and 2 bases, with 9 bases remaining between them. This CDR3 spans 13 amino acids. CDR3 sequence: CASSSSANYGYTF. The CDR3, as DNA: TGTGCCAGCAGTTCCAGTGCGAACTATGGCTACACCTTC.

This clonotype qualifies as medium-sized. The chain is built from TRBV6-6 and TRBJ2-2; 9 bases align to TRBD1. V shed 4 bases and J 5 bases; nucleotides not matched to a gene: 5. The CDR3 is 15 residues long. Germline V gives CDR1 MNHNY, CDR2 SVGAGI (reference sequence). The CDR3 DNA reads TGTGCCAGCAGTTCTGACAGGGGGGTAACCGGGGAGCTGTTTTTT. This codes for CASSSDRGVTGELFF.

This clonotype qualifies as medium-sized. The rearrangement uses TRBV7-8 and TRBJ2-1; a possible D gene is TRBD2 (6 bases). The CDR3 runs to 13 residues. With 1 base removed from V and 15 bases from J, the gap between germline ends came to 16 bases. Germline V gene sequence: CDR1 SGHVS, CDR2 FQNEAQ. The CDR3 DNA reads as TGTGCCAGCAGCTTAGAAGTGGGGGGATTGTGGTTCTTC. Translation: CASSLEVGGLWFF.

This clonotype is medium-sized (0.01 to 0.1%). This chain connects TRBV7-2 to TRBJ2-4; 9 nucleotides align to TRBD2. CDR3 length: 18 amino acids. The V gene end was trimmed by 5 bases and the J gene end by 5 bases; junction bases not matched to a gene: 16. Germline assignment: CDR1 SGHTA and CDR2 FQGNSA. CDR3 region: CASSSRGAGGDAQNIQYF. CDR3 DNA: TGTGCCAGCAGCAGCCGGGGAGCGGGGGGTGATGCCCAAAACATTCAGTACTTC.

Within the sample, this clonotype is medium-sized. The gene calls are TRBV7-8 and TRBJ2-3, with a possible D match to TRBD2 (6 bases). The CDR3 is 16 residues long. Trimming left V 5 bases short and J 2 bases short, with 17 bases between. CDR1 and CDR2 from the germline V gene are SGHVS and FQNEAQ. CDR3 protein: CASSTRTNTYTDTQYF. For the CDR3, the DNA is TGTGCCAGCAGCACCAGGACTAATACGTACACAGATACGCAGTATTTT.

In this sample, this clonotype is medium-sized. This chain joins TRBV7-9 and TRBJ2-7; 7 positions agree with TRBD1. The CDR3 sequence is 15 residues long. V was pared by 5 bases and J by 3 bases, with 10 bases of the junction left unmatched. Germline V gives CDR1 SEHNR, CDR2 FQNEAQ (reference sequence). The CDR3 region is CASSQGDRALYEQYF. CDR3 DNA: TGTGCCAGCAGCCAGGGCGACAGGGCTCTCTACGAGCAGTACTTC.

This clonotype was detected only a few times. This chain connects TRBV5-1 to TRBJ2-1; 12 bases are a match to TRBD2. CDR1 and CDR2 from the germline V gene are SGHRS and YFSETQ. Losses at the gene ends were 4 bases for V and 6 bases for J; bases not matched to a gene: 5. CDR3 length equals 15 residues. CDR3 region: CASSPTSGRPNEQFF. For the CDR3, the DNA is TGCGCCAGCAGCCCTACTAGCGGGAGGCCCAATGAGCAGTTCTTC.

By share, this clonotype ranks as medium-sized (0.01 to 0.1%). V is TRBV11-2 and J is TRBJ2-1; 8 nucleotides align to TRBD1. This CDR3 region has 14 residues. The V gene's germline CDR1 is SGHAT and CDR2 FQNNGV. V shed 6 bases and J 6 bases; nucleotides not matched to a gene: 7. The CDR3 is CASRGQVMVNEQFF. The CDR3 nucleotides are TGTGCCAGCAGGGGACAGGTAATGGTCAATGAGCAGTTCTTC. Full variable domain (remainder filled in from reference TRBV11-2 and TRBJ2-1): EAGVAQSPRYKIIEKRQSVAFWCNPISGHATLYWYQQILGQGPKLLIQFQNNGVVDDSQLPKDRFSAERLKGVDSTLKIQPAKLEDSAVYLCASRGQVMVNEQFFGPGTRLTVL.

This clonotype is medium-sized within its sample. The chain carries TRBV6-2 or TRBV6-3 and TRBJ2-7, with 11 bases matching TRBD2. The CDR3 covers 15 residues. The J segment lost 0 bases and the V segment lost 5 bases, leaving 3 bases of the junction unmatched. CDR1 is MNHEY and CDR2 is SVGEGT in the germline V gene. CDR3 sequence (DNA): TGTGCCAGCAGTGAGGGACTAGCGGACTCCTACGAGCAGTACTTC. It translates to CASSEGLADSYEQYF.

By sample fraction, this clonotype is large (0.1 to 1%). The chain combines TRBV5-1 with TRBJ1-1; D not certain. Germline assignment: CDR1 SGHRS and CDR2 YFSETQ. The CDR3 contains 14 residues. The ends were cut back, 0 bases at V and 1 base at J, with 7 bases in the middle. CDR3 sequence (DNA): TGCGCCAGCAGCTTGGGGCAGAAGAACACTGAAGCTTTCTTT. Translation: CASSLGQKNTEAFF.

This clonotype is labeled as medium-sized. V is TRBV28 and J is TRBJ1-3; D remains ambiguous. The CDR3 runs to 15 residues. Deletions cut 4 bases from V and 0 bases from J, with 10 bases between. CDR1 is MDHEN and CDR2 is SYDVKM in the germline V gene. The CDR3: CASSSPRRSGNTIYF. The DNA for the CDR3 is TGTGCCAGCAGTTCGCCCCGCCGCTCTGGAAACACCATATATTTT.

V gene TRBV11-2 combines with J gene TRBJ2-3, with D perhaps assigned TRBD1 or TRBD2 (5 bases each). Trimming took off 1 base at V and 5 bases at J, with 13 bases between the two ends. Germline CDR1 reads SGHAT; CDR2 reads FQNNGV. CDR3 length: 15 amino acids. CDR3 in DNA: TGTGCCAGCAGCTTAGGTTTAGGGGCGGGAGATACGCAGTATTTT. Protein: CASSLGLGAGDTQYF.

Sample share makes this clonotype medium-sized. The chain has TRBV15 and TRBJ1-5; a weak D match, TRBD1 (5 bases). Trimming stripped 5 bases from V and 2 bases from J, with 19 bases between. The CDR3 covers 17 residues. CDR1 and CDR2 (germline): LNHNV, YYDKDF (reference sequence). The CDR3 reads CATSGRGPRGRNQPQHF. The CDR3 nucleotides are TGTGCCACCAGCGGCCGGGGCCCCCGGGGTCGCAATCAGCCCCAGCATTTT.

By share of the sample, this clonotype is medium-sized. V gene TRBV4-3 combines with J gene TRBJ2-4; D perhaps matches TRBD1 (6 bases). The CDR3 runs to 15 residues. Trimming cost V 4 bases and J 1 base, with 11 bases left between them. Per the germline V gene, CDR1 is LGHNA and CDR2 is YSLEER. This CDR3 reads CASSPGVLAKNIQYF. CDR3 in DNA: TGCGCCAGCAGCCCAGGGGTTTTGGCCAAAAACATTCAGTACTTC.

Within the sample, this clonotype is medium-sized. The rearrangement joins TRBV5-6 to TRBJ1-5; D may be TRBD1 (6 bases). The CDR3 length is 14 residues. CDR1 and CDR2 from the germline V gene are SGHDT and YYEEEE. With 0 bases removed from V and 7 bases from J, the gap between germline ends came to 11 bases. CDR3 nucleotides: TGTGCCAGCAGCTTGGGGGGGCCGGGACAGCCCCAGCATTTT. This gives the protein CASSLGGPGQPQHF.